This is a list of T cell receptor beta chains from one sample in a study of early T cells in non-severe SARS-CoV-2 infection. TCRdb fed the 5' RACE reads into MiXCR, producing one record per CDR3 protein. The table shows tens of thousands of distinct CDR3 sequences, with about 10% occurring only once. Input material: whole blood. The receptors here all came from an adult who was a healthcare worker with PCR-confirmed SARS-CoV-2 infection or an uninfected control (not recorded which). Both conserved end residues are part of each CDR3. D genes are given only for firm matches. Clone size appears in some rows only: once, few, many, or a class for an expanded clone.

D gene	V gene	clone size	J gene	CDR3 protein	CDR3 DNA
-	TRBV29-1	-	TRBJ2-7	CSVQTDTTQREQYF	TGCAGCGTTCAGACGGACACCACCCAACGCGAGCAGTACTTC
-	TRBV5-1	-	TRBJ2-3	CASSFGGAQYF	TGCGCCAGCAGCTTCGGTGGGGCGCAGTATTTT
-	TRBV7-6	many	TRBJ1-6	CASSPQDSRSYNSPLHF	TGTGCCAGCAGCCCACAGGACTCGCGCTCCTATAATTCACCCCTCCACTTT
TRBD2	TRBV2	many	TRBJ2-5	CASKVAGGETQYF	TGTGCCAGCAAGGTAGCGGGAGGTGAGACCCAGTACTTC
TRBD2	TRBV5-1	many	TRBJ2-7	CASSLTSGGANSYEQYF	TGCGCCAGCAGCCTTACTAGCGGGGGAGCAAATTCCTACGAGCAGTACTTC
-	TRBV7-9	many	TRBJ1-1	CASSSIRSMNTEAFF	TGTGCCAGCAGCTCGATCCGGAGCATGAACACTGAAGCTTTCTTT
TRBD1	TRBV5-1	-	TRBJ2-2	CASSGDRRQNTGELFF	TGCGCCAGCAGCGGGGACAGGCGACAGAACACCGGGGAGCTGTTTTTT
-	TRBV7-9	-	TRBJ2-7	CASSYGTVIDSYEQYF	TGTGCCAGCAGCTATGGGACCGTGATAGACTCCTACGAGCAGTACTTC
TRBD2	TRBV20-1	many	TRBJ2-3	CSASVLSGRGRTDTQYF	TGCAGTGCTAGTGTCCTTAGCGGGAGGGGGCGCACAGATACGCAGTATTTT
-	TRBV11-2	few	TRBJ2-1	CASSFIGLPYNEQFF	TGTGCCAGCAGCTTTATCGGACTACCGTACAATGAGCAGTTCTTC
TRBD1	TRBV5-5	-	TRBJ2-5	CASSYLPGQPQETQYF	TGTGCCAGCAGCTATTTACCGGGACAGCCGCAAGAGACCCAGTACTTC
TRBD1	TRBV7-3	many	TRBJ1-1	CASSFDRGTEAFF	TGTGCCAGCAGCTTCGACAGGGGCACTGAAGCTTTCTTT
TRBD1	TRBV5-1	many	TRBJ1-1	CASSSPGQSEAFF	TGCGCCAGCAGCTCGCCGGGACAGTCTGAAGCTTTCTTT
-	TRBV7-9	few	TRBJ2-7	CASSYSADEQYF	TGTGCCAGCAGCTATAGCGCCGACGAGCAGTACTTC
TRBD1	TRBV7-2	-	TRBJ2-3	CASSSDRVADTQYF	TGTGCCAGCAGCTCGGACAGGGTTGCAGATACGCAGTATTTT
-	TRBV3-1	many	TRBJ1-4	CASSQGSGGYEKLFF	TGTGCCAGCAGCCAAGGTAGTGGGGGATATGAAAAACTGTTTTTT
TRBD2	TRBV24-1	-	TRBJ2-1	CATTGGSSYNEQFF	TGTGCCACCACGGGCGGGAGCTCCTACAATGAGCAGTTCTTC
-	TRBV11-2	many	TRBJ2-5	CASSRLTQQETQYF	TGTGCCAGCAGCCGCCTTACGCAGCAAGAGACCCAGTACTTC
-	TRBV29-1	-	TRBJ2-5	CSVEEGGLPRPFAETQYF	TGCAGCGTTGAAGAGGGGGGTCTTCCCCGACCTTTCGCGGAGACCCAGTACTTC
TRBD1	TRBV15	-	TRBJ2-7	CATSRGTPGQGQRYEQYF	TGTGCCACCAGCAGAGGGACCCCGGGACAGGGGCAAAGATACGAGCAGTACTTC
-	TRBV19	few	TRBJ2-1	CASSLREGANEQFF	TGTGCCAGTAGTCTCCGGGAAGGGGCCAATGAGCAGTTCTTC
-	TRBV7-8	-	TRBJ1-5	CASSLAGRRKDQPQHF	TGTGCCAGCAGCTTAGCGGGACGAAGAAAGGATCAGCCCCAGCATTTT
TRBD2	TRBV7-3	-	TRBJ2-7	CASSNSGTSGRGGEQYF	TGTGCCAGCAGCAACAGCGGGACTTCCGGTAGGGGTGGCGAGCAGTACTTC
-	TRBV4-1	-	TRBJ2-7	CASSQSSSLGRYEQYF	TGCGCCAGCAGCCAATCCTCCTCTCTGGGTCGTTACGAGCAGTACTTC
-	TRBV2	-	TRBJ2-3	CAPSGITDTQYF	TGTGCCCCCTCGGGGATAACAGATACGCAGTATTTT
TRBD2	TRBV6-2/TRBV6-3	many	TRBJ2-1	CASSYGLAGEGYNEQFF	TGTGCCAGCAGTTACGGGCTAGCGGGAGAGGGCTACAATGAGCAGTTCTTC
-	TRBV11-2	few	TRBJ2-3	CASRSTTLGGDTQYF	TGTGCCAGCCGTTCCACCACCCTCGGCGGGGATACGCAGTATTTT
-	TRBV4-3	many	TRBJ2-3	CASSQGAGRTDTQYF	TGCGCCAGCAGCCAAGGGGCAGGGCGCACAGATACGCAGTATTTT
TRBD1	TRBV4-1	many	TRBJ2-7	CASSQGDRDYEQYF	TGCGCCAGCAGCCAGGGGGACAGAGACTACGAGCAGTACTTC
-	TRBV18	-	TRBJ1-2	CASSPDSSYGYTF	TGTGCCAGCTCACCAGACAGCTCCTATGGCTACACCTTC
TRBD2	TRBV6-2/TRBV6-3	many	TRBJ2-1	CASRPPLAGGYNEQFF	TGTGCCAGCAGGCCCCCCTTAGCGGGGGGGTACAATGAGCAGTTCTTC
-	TRBV7-2	few	TRBJ1-2	CASSSYMEDGYTF	TGTGCCAGCAGCTCGTACATGGAGGATGGCTACACCTTC
TRBD2	TRBV3-1	many	TRBJ2-7	CASSQAGGRYEQYF	TGTGCCAGCAGCCAAGCGGGGGGACGGTACGAGCAGTACTTC
-	TRBV12-3/TRBV12-4	many	TRBJ1-1	CASSFGQGNTEAFF	TGTGCCAGCAGTTTTGGTCAGGGGAACACTGAAGCTTTCTTT
TRBD2	TRBV29-1	-	TRBJ2-5	CSVVSQAGLGETQYF	TGCAGCGTTGTGTCCCAAGCGGGACTAGGAGAGACCCAGTACTTC
TRBD1	TRBV5-1	many	TRBJ1-6	CASSPGQGALSPLHF	TGCGCCAGCAGCCCCGGACAGGGGGCTTTATCACCCCTCCACTTT
-	TRBV14	many	TRBJ2-2	CASSQVLTTGELFF	TGTGCCAGCAGCCAAGTTTTAACCACCGGGGAGCTGTTTTTT
-	TRBV11-2	-	TRBJ2-2	CASSLRAGTGELFF	TGTGCCAGCAGCTTAAGGGCGGGAACCGGGGAGCTGTTTTTT
TRBD1	TRBV7-9	many	TRBJ1-1	CASSRGQMNTEAFF	TGTGCCAGCAGCCGGGGACAGATGAACACTGAAGCTTTCTTT
-	TRBV7-2	many	TRBJ2-1	CASSHPSNEQFF	TGTGCCAGCAGTCATCCAAGCAATGAGCAGTTCTTC